Included here is one T cell receptor beta chain sequence, with context. The data stem from a study of identical twins. Each cDNA held unique molecular identifiers, and template switching gave it a universal primer site. TCRdb passed the 5' RACE reads through MiXCR, listing each CDR3 protein once. The repertoire consists of fewer than 650,000 distinct CDR3 sequences, with under 8.5% occurring once and the leading ten covering around 1.6%. In addition, the sample was reused for a study of yellow fever vaccine responses in identical twins.

The TCR was taken from a woman between 18 and 30 years old in good health. Sequencing was carried out using PBMCs.

The CDR3: CASSNGGYNEQFF. DNA for the CDR3: TGTGCTAGTTCCAACGGGGGGTACAATGAGCAGTTCTTC. The chain carries TRBV12-5 and TRBJ2-1; 7 bases match TRBD2. With 8 bases clipped from V and 4 bases from J, the junction kept 5 bases outside the gene matches. The CDR3 spans 13 residues. Germline values: CDR1 LGHNT, CDR2 FRNRAP.